Following are 5 T cell receptor beta chains from one sample sequenced in a study of blood T cell repertoires in COVID-19. Clones were read by immunoSEQ multiplex PCR, and TCRdb kept only the in-frame ones, dropping some. The repertoire has just over 300,000 clones, approximately 90% of them found once; the top ten carry around 10%. Sequencing was performed on PBMCs or T cells enriched from blood (not recorded which). Source of these receptors: a woman younger than 35 who had recovered from COVID-19.

J is TRBJ1-1 and V is TRBV19; D call uncertain. Germline loops: CDR1 LNHDA, CDR2 SQIVND (reference sequence). With 5 bases removed from V and 4 bases from J, the gap between germline ends came to 14 bases. The CDR3 spans 14 residues. The CDR3 nucleotides are TGTGCCAGTAGTCAATACTCGGCGGGCACTGAAGCTTTCTTT. This gives the protein CASSQYSAGTEAFF.

The rearrangement joins TRBV5-1 to TRBJ2-2, with no clear D. Germline V CDR1 and CDR2: SGHRS, YFSETQ. The germline V and J ends were trimmed by 1 base and 4 bases, with 14 bases remaining between them. The length of the CDR3 is 16 residues. CDR3 in amino acids: CASSLSAGRGTGELFF. CDR3 in DNA: TGCGCCAGCAGCTTGTCTGCCGGTCGTGGCACCGGGGAGCTGTTTTTT.

This chain connects TRBV9 to TRBJ2-7; 9 bases map to TRBD1. The V gene end was trimmed by 2 bases and the J gene end by 3 bases; junction bases not matched to a gene: 6. The CDR3 consists of 15 residues. Germline V gene data show CDR1 as SGDLS and CDR2 as YYNGEE. The CDR3 here is CASSVTAGQGYEQYF. As DNA, the CDR3 is TGTGCCAGCAGCGTTACGGCGGGACAGGGCTACGAGCAGTACTTC.

The rearrangement joins TRBV3-1 (or the pseudogene TRBV3-2) to TRBJ1-5; TRBD1 agrees at 11 bases. Germline V gene sequence: CDR1 LGHDT, CDR2 YNNKEL (reference sequence). V shed 3 bases and J 6 bases; nucleotides not matched to a gene: 7. This CDR3 is built from 16 residues. CDR3 protein: CASSHGQGALGQPQHF. CDR3 in DNA: TGTGCCAGCAGCCATGGACAGGGGGCTCTGGGTCAGCCCCAGCATTTT.

This rearrangement joins TRBV10-3 to TRBJ2-7; 13 bases align to TRBD2. The germline gives CDR1 ENHRY, CDR2 SYGVKD. The J segment lost 1 base and the V segment lost 3 bases, leaving 9 bases of the junction unmatched. This CDR3 is 18 amino acids long. The CDR3 DNA sequence: TGTGCCATCAGTGACCCTCGGACTAGCGGGAGAGGGTCCTACGAGCAGTACTTC. This codes for CAISDPRTSGRGSYEQYF.